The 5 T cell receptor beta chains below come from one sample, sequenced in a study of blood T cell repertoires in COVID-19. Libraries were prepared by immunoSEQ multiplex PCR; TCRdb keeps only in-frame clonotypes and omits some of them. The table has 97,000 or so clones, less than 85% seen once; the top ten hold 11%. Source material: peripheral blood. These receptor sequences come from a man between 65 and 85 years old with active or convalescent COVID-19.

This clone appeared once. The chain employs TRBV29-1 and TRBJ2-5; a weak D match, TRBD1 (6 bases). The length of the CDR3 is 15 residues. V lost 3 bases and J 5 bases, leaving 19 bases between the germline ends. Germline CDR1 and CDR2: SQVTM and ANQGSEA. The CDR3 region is CSVEAGTTSRETQYF. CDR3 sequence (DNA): TGCAGCGTTGAGGCCGGGACAACGTCCCGGGAGACCCAGTACTTC.

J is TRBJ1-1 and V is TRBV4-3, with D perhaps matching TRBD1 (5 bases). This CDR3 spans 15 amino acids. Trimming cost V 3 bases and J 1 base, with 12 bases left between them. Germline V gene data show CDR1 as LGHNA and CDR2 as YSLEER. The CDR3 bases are TGCGCCAGCAGCCATGCGGGGGGAGGGAACACTGAAGCTTTCTTT. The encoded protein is CASSHAGGGNTEAFF.

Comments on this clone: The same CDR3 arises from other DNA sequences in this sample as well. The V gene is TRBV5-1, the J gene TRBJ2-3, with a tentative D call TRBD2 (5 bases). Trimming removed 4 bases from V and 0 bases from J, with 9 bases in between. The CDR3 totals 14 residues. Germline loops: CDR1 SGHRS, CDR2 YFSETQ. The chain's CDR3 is CASSPGGSTDTQYF. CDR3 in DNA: TGCGCCAGCAGCCCAGGAGGTAGCACAGATACGCAGTATTTT.

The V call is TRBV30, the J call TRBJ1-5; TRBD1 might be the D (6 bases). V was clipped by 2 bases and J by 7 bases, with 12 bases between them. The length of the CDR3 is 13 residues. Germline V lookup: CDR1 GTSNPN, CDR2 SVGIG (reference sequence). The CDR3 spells CAWSLQGWQPQHF. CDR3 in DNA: TGTGCCTGGAGTCTTCAGGGGTGGCAGCCCCAGCATTTT.

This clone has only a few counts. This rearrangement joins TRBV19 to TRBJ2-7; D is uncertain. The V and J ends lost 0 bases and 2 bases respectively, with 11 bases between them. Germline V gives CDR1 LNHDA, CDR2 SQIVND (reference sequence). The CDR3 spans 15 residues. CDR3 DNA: TGTGCCAGTAGTATAGAAACCGCTACGCCCTACGAGCAGTACTTC. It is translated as CASSIETATPYEQYF.